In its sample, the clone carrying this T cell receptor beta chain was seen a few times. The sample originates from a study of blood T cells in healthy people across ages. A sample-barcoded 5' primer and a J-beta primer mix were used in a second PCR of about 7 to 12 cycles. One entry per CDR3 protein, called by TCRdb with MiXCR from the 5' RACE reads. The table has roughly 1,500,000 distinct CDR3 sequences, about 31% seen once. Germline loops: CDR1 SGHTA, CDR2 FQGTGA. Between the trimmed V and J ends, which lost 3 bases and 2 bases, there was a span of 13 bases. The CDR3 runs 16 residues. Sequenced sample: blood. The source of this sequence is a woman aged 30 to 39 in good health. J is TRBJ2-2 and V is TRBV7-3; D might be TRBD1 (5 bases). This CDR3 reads CASSFWGGFNTGELFF. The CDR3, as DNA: TGTGCCAGCAGCTTTTGGGGCGGTTTTAACACCGGGGAGCTGTTTTTT.